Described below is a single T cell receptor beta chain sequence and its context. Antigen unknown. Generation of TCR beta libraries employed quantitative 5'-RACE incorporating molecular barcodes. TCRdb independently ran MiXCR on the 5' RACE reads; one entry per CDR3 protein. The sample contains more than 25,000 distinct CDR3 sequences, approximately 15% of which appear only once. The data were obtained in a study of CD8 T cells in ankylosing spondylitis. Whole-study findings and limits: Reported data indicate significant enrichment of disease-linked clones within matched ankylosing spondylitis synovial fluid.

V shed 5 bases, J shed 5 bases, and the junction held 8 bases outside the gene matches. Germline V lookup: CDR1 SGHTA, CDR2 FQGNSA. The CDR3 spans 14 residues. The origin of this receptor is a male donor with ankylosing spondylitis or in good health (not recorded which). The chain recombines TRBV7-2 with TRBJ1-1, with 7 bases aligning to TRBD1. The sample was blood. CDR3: CASSARQGMTEAFF. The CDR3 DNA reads TGTGCCAGCAGCGCCAGACAGGGTATGACTGAAGCTTTCTTT.